Presented here are 6 T cell receptor beta chains from one specimen sequenced in a study of identifying expanded T cells in peripheral blood. Generated by immunoSEQ multiplex PCR, the TCRdb table keeps only in-frame clones and is missing some. The sample lists more than 75,000 clones, roughly 90% seen once, with about 3.9% in the top ten. Material: blood. These receptors were obtained from a person aged 18-69 years in good health.

This chain joins TRBV30 and TRBJ2-3; D tentatively fits TRBD1 or TRBD2 (5 bases each). Trimming took 5 bases from V and 4 from J, leaving 7 bases between them. The CDR3 extends over 11 amino acids. Per germline, CDR1 GTSNPN and CDR2 SVGIG (reference sequence). DNA for the CDR3: TGTGCCTGGGGGGACGCAGATACGCAGTATTTT. This translates into CAWGDADTQYF.

The V gene is TRBV4-1, the J gene TRBJ2-1; TRBD2 matches 11 bases. CDR3 size: 15 residues. The germline gives CDR1 MGHRA, CDR2 YSYEKL. V dropped 4 bases and J dropped 4; count of bases not matched to a gene: 3. The CDR3 reads CASSPTSGSYNEQFF. The CDR3 DNA sequence: TGCGCCAGCAGCCCCACTAGCGGGAGTTACAATGAGCAGTTCTTC.

This clone was counted once. The chain links TRBV10-1 to TRBJ1-3; D remains unclear. Looked up from germline, CDR1 is WNHNN and CDR2 is SYGVQD (reference sequence). V shed 2 bases and J shed 0 bases, with 8 bases lying between them. This CDR3 is 15 amino acids long. The CDR3 nucleotides are TGCGCCAGCAGTGAGGAGATAAACTCTGGAAACACCATATATTTT. Encoded protein: CASSEEINSGNTIYF.

The V call is TRBV5-1, the J call TRBJ1-1, with unresolved D. Looked up from germline, CDR1 is SGHRS and CDR2 is YFSETQ. The CDR3 runs 14 residues. V gave up 1 base and J gave up 0 bases, with 7 bases separating them. CDR3 DNA sequence: TGCGCCAGCAGCTTGAACAGTTTGAACACTGAAGCTTTCTTT. It translates to CASSLNSLNTEAFF.

The DNA of the CDR3 is TGTGCCAGCAGCCCGCGGACAAGGCCAGATACGCAGTATTTT. Protein sequence: CASSPRTRPDTQYF. The chain is built from TRBV11-2 and TRBJ2-3, with D possibly matching TRBD1 (5 bases). V shed 5 bases and J shed 4 bases, with 13 bases lying between them. The CDR3 is 14 residues long. Germline V gene sequence: CDR1 SGHAT, CDR2 FQNNGV.

The chain carries TRBV15 and TRBJ2-6; D is perhaps TRBD1 (5 bases). The CDR3 runs 17 residues. Trimming removed 1 base at V and 1 base at J, with 11 bases between. The V gene's germline CDR1 is LNHNV and CDR2 YYDKDF (reference sequence). The CDR3: CATSRARGLSGANVLTF. CDR3 nucleotide sequence: TGTGCCACCAGCAGAGCAAGGGGTCTATCTGGGGCCAACGTCCTGACTTTC.